The 4 T cell receptor beta chains reported below all come from one sample, sequenced in a study of blood T cell repertoires in COVID-19. Some clones are missing from TCRdb's copy, which holds only in-frame ones; the method was immunoSEQ multiplex PCR. In the table there are over 150,000 clones, approximately 83% of which are singletons. Sequences were obtained from peripheral blood. The receptors here all came from an older woman with acute or convalescent COVID-19.

The chain recombines TRBV7-9 with TRBJ1-1, with 7 bases that match TRBD1. CDR3 length: 14 residues. The germline V gene has CDR1 SEHNR and CDR2 FQNEAQ (reference sequence). Trimming cost V 6 bases and J 4 bases; bases outside gene matches: 8. CDR3: CASSQTGEPTEAFF. The CDR3 DNA sequence: TGTGCCAGCAGTCAAACAGGGGAACCCACTGAAGCTTTCTTT.

This sequence joins TRBV11-2 and TRBJ1-6, with TRBD1 as a possible D gene (6 bases). Between the trimmed V and J ends, which lost 1 base and 10 bases, there was a span of 14 bases. This CDR3 is built from 15 residues. CDR1 is SGHAT and CDR2 is FQNNGV in the germline V gene. CDR3 region: CASSLALGGNSPLHF. CDR3 nucleotides: TGTGCCAGCAGCTTAGCGTTAGGGGGAAACTCACCCCTCCACTTT.

This chain joins TRBV5-1 and TRBJ2-2; TRBD1 might be the D (5 bases). Germline V lookup: CDR1 SGHRS, CDR2 YFSETQ. This CDR3 spans 15 amino acids. V was shortened by 3 bases and J by 1 base, with 10 bases between the two germline ends. This CDR3 is CASSWTPENTGELFF. DNA for the CDR3: TGCGCCAGCAGCTGGACACCAGAGAACACCGGGGAGCTGTTTTTT.

This chain links TRBV5-5 with TRBJ1-1, with a weak D call TRBD1 (5 bases). Germline V gives CDR1 SGHKS, CDR2 YYEKEE (reference sequence). The CDR3 runs to 14 residues. With 4 bases removed from V and 5 bases from J, the gap between germline ends came to 15 bases. This chain's CDR3 is CASSVGTAGTEAFF. DNA of the CDR3: TGTGCCAGCAGCGTCGGGACCGCGGGAACTGAAGCTTTCTTT.